This T cell receptor (beta chain) comes out of a study of blood T cells in healthy people across ages. Looked up from germline, CDR1 is SEHNR and CDR2 is FQNEAQ (reference sequence). Trimming stripped 5 bases from V and 1 base from J, with 11 bases between. CDR3 size: 14 residues. A few counts support this clonotype. A second about 7 to 11 cycle PCR used barcoded and J-beta primers. A single record per CDR3 protein comes from TCRdb applying MiXCR to the 5' RACE reads. The table lists around 1.1 million distinct CDR3 sequences, approximately 38% of them singletons. The clonotype originates from a young man in good health. Sequenced: blood. The gene calls are TRBV7-9 and TRBJ1-1; D is possibly TRBD1 (6 bases). CDR3 sequence: CASSPGTKNTEAFF. The CDR3 DNA reads as TGTGCCAGCAGCCCCGGGACAAAGAACACTGAAGCTTTCTTT.